The 14 T cell receptor beta chains presented below share a single source sample, sequenced in a study of T cells after yellow fever vaccination (dated by TCRdb to about 2019). Libraries were built with 5' RACE. Sequencing was carried out with an Illumina HiSeq 2500. TCRdb reprocessing: public reads trimmed at Q25 with fastp, clones called with MiXCR, in-frame beta chains kept. One record per CDR3 amino acid sequence lists the most common genes and DNA. The sample has under 550,000 distinct CDR3 sequences on record, roughly 22% of them singletons. The ten most abundant clones make up 15% to 20% of the sample. The meaning of the sample's treatment or condition label: live attenuated yellow fever vaccine strain. The sequences come from PBMCs, collected 20 to 25 days after the first yellow fever vaccination. The receptors come from a man between 18 and 35 years old who received the YFV17D yellow fever vaccine.

The chain combines TRBV5-6 with TRBJ1-1; D not resolved. The CDR3 is 14 amino acids. Germline V CDR1 and CDR2: SGHDT, YYEEEE. The V and J ends lost 4 bases and 4 bases respectively, with 14 bases between them. The CDR3 DNA is TGTGCCAGCAGCCACCCCCCGGGCATCACTGAAGCTTTCTTT. Translated: CASSHPPGITEAFF.

The V and J genes are TRBV20-1 and TRBJ1-3, with 9 bases fitting TRBD1. Germline assignment: CDR1 DFQATT and CDR2 SNEGSKA (reference sequence). This CDR3 contains 16 residues. V gave up 6 bases and J gave up 3 bases; unmatched junction bases: 12. CDR3 sequence: CSASTGQGGDGNTIYF. DNA of the CDR3: TGCAGTGCGTCAACGGGACAGGGAGGAGATGGAAACACCATATATTTT.

This clonotype was counted between two and nine times. This chain joins TRBV29-1 and TRBJ2-1, with 11 bases that match TRBD2. From germline, CDR1 is SQVTM and CDR2 ANQGSEA. V dropped 4 bases and J dropped 9; count of bases not matched to a gene: 5. The CDR3 contains 13 residues. CDR3 coding DNA: TGCAGCGTTGCCGAGACTAGCGGGGCTGAGCAGTTCTTC. The encoded protein is CSVAETSGAEQFF.

This sequence joins TRBV5-1 and TRBJ2-5; TRBD1 is a possible D gene (5 bases). In germline, CDR1 is SGHRS, CDR2 YFSETQ. The CDR3 spans 15 residues. Trimming removed 0 bases at V and 3 bases at J, with 12 bases between. The chain's CDR3 is CASSLGLGQEETQYF. CDR3 bases: TGCGCCAGCAGCTTGGGCCTGGGGCAGGAAGAGACCCAGTACTTC.

The V gene is TRBV18, the J gene TRBJ2-7, with D possibly being TRBD2 (7 bases). Per germline, CDR1 KGHSH and CDR2 LQKENI. CDR3 size: 16 residues. V gave up 2 bases and J gave up 2 bases, with 16 bases separating them. The CDR3 DNA is TGTGCCAGCTCACCAGGGGGGGCTTCAACTCCCTACGAGCAGTACTTC. Encoded protein: CASSPGGASTPYEQYF. Using reference TRBV18 and TRBJ2-7 for the parts outside the CDR3, the full variable domain is NAGVMQNPRHLVRRRGQEARLRCSPMKGHSHVYWYRQLPEEGLKFMVYLQKENIIDESGMPKERFSAEFPKEGPSILRIQQVVRGDSAAYFCASSPGGASTPYEQYFGPGTRLTVT.

The chain uses TRBV9 and TRBJ1-2, with no clear D. The V end was cut by 0 bases, the J end by 1 base, with 7 bases between. The CDR3 is made up of 14 amino acids. CDR1 and CDR2 from the germline V gene are SGDLS and YYNGEE. The CDR3 nucleotides are TGTGCCAGCAGCGTAGATCCAGTTAACTATGGCTACACCTTC. Its translation: CASSVDPVNYGYTF.

The rearrangement links TRBV2 to TRBJ1-1, with 9 nucleotides matching TRBD1. Germline CDR1 SNHLY, CDR2 FYNNEI. The CDR3 extends over 14 amino acids. The V segment lost 6 bases and the J segment 2 bases; nucleotides outside the gene matches: 4. CDR3: CASRKQGANTEAFF. CDR3 in DNA: TGTGCCAGCAGGAAACAGGGGGCAAACACTGAAGCTTTCTTT.

The CDR3 DNA follows: TGTGCCAGCAGCCACCCGGCCACAAAAAACATTCAGTACTTC. Protein: CASSHPATKNIQYF. The chain carries TRBV11-1 and TRBJ2-4; D remains ambiguous. Trimming shortened V by 5 bases and J by 4 bases, and 12 bases separated the two germline ends. Germline CDR1 and CDR2: SGHAT and FQDESV (reference sequence). The CDR3 has 14 amino acids.

The genes are TRBV11-2 and TRBJ2-2; D is uncertain. CDR1 and CDR2 (germline): SGHAT, FQNNGV. V lost 4 bases and J lost 2, with 14 bases in between. There are 16 residues in the CDR3. The CDR3 sequence: CASSSDPSLNTGELFF. The DNA for the CDR3 is TGTGCCAGCAGCTCCGACCCCTCACTTAACACCGGGGAGCTGTTTTTT.

This chain uses TRBV9 with TRBJ1-1; TRBD1 might be the D (6 bases). V was cut by 0 bases and J by 6 bases, with 15 bases left in between. Germline loops: CDR1 SGDLS, CDR2 YYNGEE. This CDR3 has 15 residues. CDR3 DNA sequence: TGTGCCAGCAGCGTAGAGGGGGGGGGCAGCCCTGAAGCTTTCTTT. This sequence encodes CASSVEGGGSPEAFF.

The table lists this clonotype with many counts. The J gene is TRBJ1-1, the V gene TRBV20-1, with D perhaps TRBD1 (6 bases). This CDR3 contains 15 residues. Germline V lookup: CDR1 DFQATT, CDR2 SNEGSKA (reference sequence). The V and J ends lost 5 bases and 1 base respectively, with 17 bases between them. The CDR3 DNA reads as TGCAGTGCTTGGTCCTCGGGACACCCGAACACTGAAGCTTTCTTT. It codes for CSAWSSGHPNTEAFF.

This rearrangement joins TRBV7-6 to TRBJ1-1; 8 bases match TRBD1. V shed 5 bases and J 4 bases; nucleotides not matched to a gene: 3. Germline V gene sequence: CDR1 SGHVS, CDR2 FNYEAQ. This CDR3 is built from 13 residues. As DNA, the CDR3 is TGTGCCAGCAGCCCAGGGGGCCTCACTGAAGCTTTCTTT. Residues: CASSPGGLTEAFF. Supplemented by reference TRBV7-6 and TRBJ1-1, the full variable domain reads GAGVSQSPRYKVTKRGQDVALRCDPISGHVSLYWYRQALGQGPEFLTYFNYEAQQDKSGLPNDRFSAERPEGSISTLTIQRTEQRDSAMYRCASSPGGLTEAFFGQGTRLTVV.

Only a few counts were recorded for this clonotype. V and J are TRBV30 and TRBJ1-5; D perhaps matches TRBD1 (6 bases). The length of the CDR3 is 17 residues. Between the trimmed V and J ends, which lost 0 bases and 1 base, there was a span of 16 bases. The V gene's germline CDR1 is GTSNPN and CDR2 SVGIG (reference sequence). CDR3 coding DNA: TGTGCCTGGAGTGTAAAGGACAGTCGTGTCAGCAATCAGCCCCAGCATTTT. Encoded protein: CAWSVKDSRVSNQPQHF.

There are a few counts of this clonotype. V is TRBV18 and J is TRBJ2-7; D possibly corresponds to TRBD1 (6 bases). Trimming left V 2 bases short and J 7 bases short, with 12 bases between. This CDR3 has 13 amino acids. Germline CDR1 and CDR2: KGHSH and LQKENI. CDR3 sequence: CASSPGTLREQYV. In DNA, the CDR3 is TGTGCCAGCTCACCAGGGACATTGAGGGAGCAGTACGTC.